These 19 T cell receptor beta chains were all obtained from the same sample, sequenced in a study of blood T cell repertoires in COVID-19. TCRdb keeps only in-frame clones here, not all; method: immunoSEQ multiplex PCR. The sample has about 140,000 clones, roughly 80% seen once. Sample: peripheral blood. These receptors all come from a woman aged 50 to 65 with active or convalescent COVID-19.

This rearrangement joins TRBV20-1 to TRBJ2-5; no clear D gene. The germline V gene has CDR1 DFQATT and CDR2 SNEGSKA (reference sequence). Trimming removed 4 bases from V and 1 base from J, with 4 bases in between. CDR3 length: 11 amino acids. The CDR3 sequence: CSAISQETQYF. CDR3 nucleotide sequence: TGCAGTGCTATCAGCCAAGAGACCCAGTACTTC.

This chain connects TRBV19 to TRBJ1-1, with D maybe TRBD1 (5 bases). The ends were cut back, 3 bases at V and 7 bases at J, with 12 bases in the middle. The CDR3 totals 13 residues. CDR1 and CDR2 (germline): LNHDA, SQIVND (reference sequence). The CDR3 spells CASSIRGDSEAFF. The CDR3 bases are TGTGCCAGTAGTATTAGAGGAGACAGTGAAGCTTTCTTT.

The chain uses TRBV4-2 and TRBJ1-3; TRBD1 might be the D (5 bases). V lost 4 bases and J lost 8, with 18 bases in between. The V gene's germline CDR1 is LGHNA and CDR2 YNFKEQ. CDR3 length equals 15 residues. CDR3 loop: CASSPGTPEWDTIYF. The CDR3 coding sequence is TGTGCCAGCAGCCCGGGGACTCCGGAGTGGGACACCATATATTTT.

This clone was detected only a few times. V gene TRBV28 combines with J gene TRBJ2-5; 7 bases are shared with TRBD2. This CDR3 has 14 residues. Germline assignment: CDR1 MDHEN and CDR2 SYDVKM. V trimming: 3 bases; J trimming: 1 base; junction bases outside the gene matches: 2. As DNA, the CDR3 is TGTGCCAGCAGTTTGGCGGGGGTCCAAGAGACCCAGTACTTC. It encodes CASSLAGVQETQYF.

CDR3 region: CASSLTGRGETQYF. Written as DNA, the CDR3 is TGTGCCAGCAGCTTAACCGGGAGAGGGGAGACCCAGTACTTC. V and J are TRBV7-6 and TRBJ2-5, with D perhaps matching TRBD2 (6 bases). The CDR3 covers 14 residues. CDR1 and CDR2 from the germline V gene are SGHVS and FNYEAQ. Trimming shortened V by 2 bases and J by 5 bases, and 12 bases separated the two germline ends. Using reference TRBV7-6 and TRBJ2-5 for the parts outside the CDR3, the full variable domain is GAGVSQSPRYKVTKRGQDVALRCDPISGHVSLYWYRQALGQGPEFLTYFNYEAQQDKSGLPNDRFSAERPEGSISTLTIQRTEQRDSAMYRCASSLTGRGETQYFGPGTRLLVL.

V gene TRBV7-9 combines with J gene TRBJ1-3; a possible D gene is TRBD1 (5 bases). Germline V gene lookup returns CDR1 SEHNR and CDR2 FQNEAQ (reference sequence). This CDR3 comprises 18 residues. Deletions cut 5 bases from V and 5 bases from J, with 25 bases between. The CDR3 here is CASSRVLTMTETRNTIYF. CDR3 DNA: TGTGCCAGCAGCCGAGTGCTAACAATGACAGAGACGAGAAACACCATATATTTT.

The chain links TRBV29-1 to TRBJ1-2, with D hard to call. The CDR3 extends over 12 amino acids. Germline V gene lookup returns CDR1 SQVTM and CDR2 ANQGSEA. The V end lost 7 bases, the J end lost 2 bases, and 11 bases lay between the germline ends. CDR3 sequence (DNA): TGCAGCGCCCAGAGAGGGAACTATGGCTACACCTTC. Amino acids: CSAQRGNYGYTF.

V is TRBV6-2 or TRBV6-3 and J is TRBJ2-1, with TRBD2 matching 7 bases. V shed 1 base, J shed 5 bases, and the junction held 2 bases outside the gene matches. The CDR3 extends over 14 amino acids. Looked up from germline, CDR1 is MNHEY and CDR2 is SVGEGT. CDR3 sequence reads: CASSYLLANNEQFF. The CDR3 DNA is TGTGCCAGCAGTTACTTACTAGCGAACAATGAGCAGTTCTTC.

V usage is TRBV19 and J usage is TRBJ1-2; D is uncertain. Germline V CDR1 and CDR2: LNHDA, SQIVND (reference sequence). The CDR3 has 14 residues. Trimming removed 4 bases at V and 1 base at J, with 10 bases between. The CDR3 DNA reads TGTGCCAGTAGTAATCGAGGCAGTAACTATGGCTACACCTTC. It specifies CASSNRGSNYGYTF.

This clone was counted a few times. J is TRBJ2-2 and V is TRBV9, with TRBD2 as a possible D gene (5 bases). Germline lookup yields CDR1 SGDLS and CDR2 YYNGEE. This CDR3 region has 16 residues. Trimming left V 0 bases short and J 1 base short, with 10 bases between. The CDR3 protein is CASSVGGGWNTGELFF. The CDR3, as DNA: TGTGCCAGCAGCGTAGGTGGCGGGTGGAACACCGGGGAGCTGTTTTTT.

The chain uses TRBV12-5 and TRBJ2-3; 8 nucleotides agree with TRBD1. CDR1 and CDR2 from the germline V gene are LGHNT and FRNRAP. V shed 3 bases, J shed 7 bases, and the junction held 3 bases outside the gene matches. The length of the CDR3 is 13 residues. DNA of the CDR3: TGTGCTAGTGGTTTTACAGGGGGAAATACGCAGTATTTT. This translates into CASGFTGGNTQYF.

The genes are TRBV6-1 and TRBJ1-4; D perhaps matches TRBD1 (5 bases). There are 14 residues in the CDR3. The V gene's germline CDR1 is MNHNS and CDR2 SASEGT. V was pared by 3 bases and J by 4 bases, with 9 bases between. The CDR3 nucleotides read TGTGCCAGCAGTGAGGGACTGAATAATGAAAAACTGTTTTTT. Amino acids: CASSEGLNNEKLFF.

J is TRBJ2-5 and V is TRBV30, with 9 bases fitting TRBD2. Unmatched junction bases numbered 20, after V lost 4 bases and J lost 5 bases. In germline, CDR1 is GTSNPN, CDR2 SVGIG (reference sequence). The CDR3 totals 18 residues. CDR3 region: CAWTRGRTSVTRGETQYF. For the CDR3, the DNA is TGTGCCTGGACCCGGGGACGGACTAGCGTAACTCGTGGGGAGACCCAGTACTTC.

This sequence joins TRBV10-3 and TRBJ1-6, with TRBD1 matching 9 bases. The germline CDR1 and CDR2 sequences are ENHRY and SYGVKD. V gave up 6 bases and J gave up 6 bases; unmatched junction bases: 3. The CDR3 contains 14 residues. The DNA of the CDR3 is TGTGCCATCAGATTGGACAGGGGTAATTCACCCCTCCACTTT. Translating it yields CAIRLDRGNSPLHF.

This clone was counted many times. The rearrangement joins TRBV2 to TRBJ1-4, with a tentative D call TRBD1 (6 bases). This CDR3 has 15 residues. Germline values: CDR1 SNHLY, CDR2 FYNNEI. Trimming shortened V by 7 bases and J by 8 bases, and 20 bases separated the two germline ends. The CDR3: CASNPGLGGGEKLFF. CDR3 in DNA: TGTGCCAGCAACCCGGGGTTGGGAGGGGGAGAAAAACTGTTTTTT.

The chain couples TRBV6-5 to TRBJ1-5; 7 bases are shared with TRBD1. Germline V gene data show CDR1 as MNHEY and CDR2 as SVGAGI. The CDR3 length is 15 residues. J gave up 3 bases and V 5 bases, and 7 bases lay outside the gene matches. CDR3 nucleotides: TGTGCCAGCAGTCTACAAAAGGGGGCCAATCAGCCCCAGCATTTT. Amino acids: CASSLQKGANQPQHF.

For the CDR3, the DNA is TGCGCCAGCAGCTTGGTACCGACTAGCGGGGGGGTGGAGCAGTTCTTC. Translation: CASSLVPTSGGVEQFF. This chain uses TRBV5-1 with TRBJ2-1; 14 nucleotides align to TRBD2. The germline gives CDR1 SGHRS, CDR2 YFSETQ. Trimming cost V 0 bases and J 10 bases; bases outside gene matches: 6. This CDR3 is 16 amino acids long.

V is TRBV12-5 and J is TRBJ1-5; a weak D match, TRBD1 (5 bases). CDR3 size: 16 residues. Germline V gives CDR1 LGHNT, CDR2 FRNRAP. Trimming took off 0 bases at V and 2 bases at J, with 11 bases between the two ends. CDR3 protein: CASGLVLQGRNQPQHF. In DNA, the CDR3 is TGTGCTAGTGGTTTGGTACTGCAGGGCCGCAATCAGCCCCAGCATTTT.

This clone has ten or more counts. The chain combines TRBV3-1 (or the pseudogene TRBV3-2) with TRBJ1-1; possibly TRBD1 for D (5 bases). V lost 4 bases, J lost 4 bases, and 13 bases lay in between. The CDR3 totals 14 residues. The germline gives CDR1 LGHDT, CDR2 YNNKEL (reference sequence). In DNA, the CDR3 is TGTGCCAGCAGCCCACCCCGGGGGGTCACTGAAGCTTTCTTT. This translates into CASSPPRGVTEAFF.